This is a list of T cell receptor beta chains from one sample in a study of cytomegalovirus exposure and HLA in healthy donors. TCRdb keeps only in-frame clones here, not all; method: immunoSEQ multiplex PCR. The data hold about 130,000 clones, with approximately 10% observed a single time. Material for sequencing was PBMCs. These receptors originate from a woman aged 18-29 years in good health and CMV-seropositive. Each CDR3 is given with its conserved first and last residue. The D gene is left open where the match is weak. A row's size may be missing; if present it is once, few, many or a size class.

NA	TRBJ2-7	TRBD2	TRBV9	CASSVESGRVSEQYF	TGTGCCAGCAGCGTAGAGAGCGGGAGGGTTTCCGAGCAGTACTTC
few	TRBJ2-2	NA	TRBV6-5	CASRETGNTGELFF	TGTGCCAGCAGAGAGACAGGGAACACCGGGGAGCTGTTTTTT
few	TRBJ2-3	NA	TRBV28	CASSLGAASTDTQYF	TGTGCCAGCAGTTTAGGAGCGGCCAGCACAGATACGCAGTATTTT
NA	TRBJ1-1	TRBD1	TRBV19	CASKPPDRAEAFF	TGTGCCAGTAAGCCTCCCGACAGGGCTGAAGCTTTCTTT
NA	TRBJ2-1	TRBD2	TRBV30	CAWSTGTSSYNEQFF	TGTGCCTGGAGTACCGGGACTAGCTCCTACAATGAGCAGTTCTTC
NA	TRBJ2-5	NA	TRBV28	CASMDSLETQYF	TGTGCCAGCATGGACAGCTTAGAGACCCAGTACTTC
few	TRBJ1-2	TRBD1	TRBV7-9	CASSLWTGTAGGYTF	TGTGCCAGCAGCTTATGGACAGGGACTGCGGGTGGCTACACCTTC
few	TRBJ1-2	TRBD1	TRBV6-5	CASSYSGGTAYGYTF	TGTGCCAGCAGTTACTCTGGCGGGACAGCCTATGGCTACACCTTC
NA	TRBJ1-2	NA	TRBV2	CASSAGVGGHYGYTF	TGTGCCAGCAGTGCGGGGGTCGGGGGACACTATGGCTACACCTTC
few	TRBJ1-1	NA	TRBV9	CASSVTGTTNTEAFF	TGTGCCAGCAGCGTGACGGGGACAACTAACACTGAAGCTTTCTTT
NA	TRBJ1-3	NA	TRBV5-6	CASSLNSRSGNTIYF	TGTGCCAGCAGCTTGAATTCTCGCTCTGGAAACACCATATATTTT
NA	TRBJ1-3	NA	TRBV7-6	CASSLYGGSGNTIYF	TGTGCCAGCAGCTTATACGGGGGTTCTGGAAACACCATATATTTT
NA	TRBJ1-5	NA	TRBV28	CASSLLGAGQPQHF	TGTGCCAGCAGTTTGTTAGGGGCAGGTCAGCCCCAGCATTTT
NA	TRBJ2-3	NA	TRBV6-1	CASSETGKSDTQYF	TGTGCCAGCAGTGAGACGGGGAAGTCTGATACGCAGTATTTT
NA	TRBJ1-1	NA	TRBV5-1	CASSLVPGTATEAFF	TGCGCCAGCAGCTTGGTCCCAGGTACGGCCACTGAAGCTTTCTTT
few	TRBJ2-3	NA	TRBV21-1	CASSRPTGTYKITDTQYF	TGTGCCAGCAGCAGACCTACCGGGACTTACAAAATCACAGATACGCAGTATTTT
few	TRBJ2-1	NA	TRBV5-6	CASSISGLLNYNEQFF	TGTGCCAGCAGCATATCAGGACTCCTGAATTACAATGAGCAGTTCTTC
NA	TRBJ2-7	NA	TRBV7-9	CASSLGLPPYEQYF	TGTGCCAGCAGCTTGGGACTGCCCCCCTACGAGCAGTACTTC
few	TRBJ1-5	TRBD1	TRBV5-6	CASSSGQGGQPQHF	TGTGCCAGCAGCTCGGGACAGGGGGGACAGCCCCAGCATTTT
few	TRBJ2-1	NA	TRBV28	CASSLLVNEQFF	TGTGCCAGCAGTTTACTCGTCAATGAGCAGTTCTTC
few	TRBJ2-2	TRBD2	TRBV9	CASSERTSRNTGELFF	TGTGCCAGCAGCGAACGGACTAGCAGGAACACCGGGGAGCTGTTTTTT
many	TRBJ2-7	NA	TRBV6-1	CASNRDVPYEQYF	TGTGCCAGCAACCGAGATGTGCCCTACGAGCAGTACTTC
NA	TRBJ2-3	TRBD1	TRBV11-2	CASSLVPTGPSTDTQYF	TGTGCCAGCAGCTTAGTCCCGACAGGGCCCTCCACAGATACGCAGTATTTT
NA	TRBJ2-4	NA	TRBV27	CASSSPGTRNIQYF	TGTGCCAGCAGTTCTCCCGGGACAAGAAACATTCAGTACTTC
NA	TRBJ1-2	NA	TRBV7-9	CASSLATGGVNYGYTF	TGTGCCAGCAGCTTGGCTACTGGGGGGGTCAACTATGGCTACACCTTC
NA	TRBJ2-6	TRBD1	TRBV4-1	CASSRQETGSGANVLTF	TGCGCCAGCAGCCGGCAGGAGACAGGGTCTGGGGCCAACGTCCTGACTTTC
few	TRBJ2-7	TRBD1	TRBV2	CASSADRDGSYEQYF	TGTGCCAGCAGTGCTGACAGGGATGGGTCCTACGAGCAGTACTTC
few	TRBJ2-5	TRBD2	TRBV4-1	CASSQRTSTETQYF	TGCGCCAGCAGCCAAAGGACTAGTACGGAGACCCAGTACTTC